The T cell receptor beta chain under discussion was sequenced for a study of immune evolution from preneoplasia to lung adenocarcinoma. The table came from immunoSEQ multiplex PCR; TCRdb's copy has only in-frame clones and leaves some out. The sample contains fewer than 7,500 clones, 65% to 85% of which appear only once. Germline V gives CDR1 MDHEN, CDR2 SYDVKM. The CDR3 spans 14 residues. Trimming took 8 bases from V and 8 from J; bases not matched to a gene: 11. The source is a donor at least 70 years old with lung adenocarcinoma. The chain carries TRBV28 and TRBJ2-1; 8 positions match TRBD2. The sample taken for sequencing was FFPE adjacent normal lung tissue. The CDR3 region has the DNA TGTGCCAGCCAGGAGGGGACTAGTCCCCATGAGCAGTTCTTC. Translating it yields CASQEGTSPHEQFF.